Detailed here is one T cell receptor beta chain. The antigen remains unidentified. Only in-frame clones appear in the TCRdb table, and some are missing; sequencing was by immunoSEQ multiplex PCR. The sample has more than 50,000 clones, roughly 85% seen once; the top ten hold about 4.1%. This entry is derived from a study of OX40 agonist ivuxolimab in advanced cancers. Whole-study context: About 42% of patients had received prior checkpoint inhibitor therapy. Three individuals attained partial responses, comprising one hepatocellular carcinoma case and two cutaneous melanoma cases. General observations from the study: CD4+ T cells averaged fewer expanded clones than CD8+ T cells. The study observed clonal expansion of CD4+ and CD8+ blood T cells by week 6 at 0.1 to 3.0 mg/kg.

Sample: CD4+ or CD8+ T cells sorted from blood, taken in a trial of the OX40 agonist ivuxolimab. This receptor was taken from an adult with an advanced solid tumor such as melanoma, head and neck, liver or kidney cancer.

Here the CDR3 reads CASSLREPDTEAFF. CDR3 sequence (DNA): TGTGCCAGCAGCCTCCGGGAGCCCGACACTGAAGCTTTCTTT. The V gene is TRBV5-4, the J gene TRBJ1-1, with D uncertain. Per germline, CDR1 SGHNT and CDR2 YYREEE (reference sequence). This CDR3 spans 14 amino acids. Trimming took 4 bases from V and 3 from J, leaving 13 bases between them.